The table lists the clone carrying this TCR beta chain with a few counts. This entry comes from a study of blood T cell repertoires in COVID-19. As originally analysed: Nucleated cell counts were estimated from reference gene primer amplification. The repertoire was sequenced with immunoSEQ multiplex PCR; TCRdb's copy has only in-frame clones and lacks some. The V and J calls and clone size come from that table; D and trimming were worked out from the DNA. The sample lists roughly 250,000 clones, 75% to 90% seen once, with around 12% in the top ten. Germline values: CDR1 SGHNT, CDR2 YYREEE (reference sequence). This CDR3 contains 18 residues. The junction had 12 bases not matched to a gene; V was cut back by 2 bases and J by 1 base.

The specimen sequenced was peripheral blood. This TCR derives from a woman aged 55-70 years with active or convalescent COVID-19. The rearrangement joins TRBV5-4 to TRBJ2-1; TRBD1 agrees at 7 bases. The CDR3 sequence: CASSLGQAGSGSYNEQFF. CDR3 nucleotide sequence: TGTGCCAGCAGCTTAGGACAGGCTGGGAGTGGATCCTACAATGAGCAGTTCTTC.